This T cell receptor beta chain was identified during a study of T-cell memory formation after mild COVID-19. Trimming at V came to 5 bases and at J to 2 bases, leaving 6 bases not matched to a gene. The CDR3 has 14 amino acids. CDR1 is MNHEY and CDR2 is SMNVEV in the germline V gene (reference sequence). From the 5' RACE reads, TCRdb called clonotypes with MiXCR, one entry per CDR3 protein. Altogether 300,000 to 400,000 distinct CDR3 sequences are present, approximately 16% being singletons, with the ten largest covering around 22%. Points from the study as a whole: Clonal second-wave expansions that peaked on day 37 had unconfirmed SARS-CoV-2 specificity. Researchers found some responding clones in pre-infection memory, a sign that cross-reactive memory joined.

As concerns this clonotype: The antigen is undetermined.

This TCR was sampled from a man aged 18 to 30 who had mild COVID-19 (a few samples of this study predate the infection). Cell type and time point are not known. The sequenced sample was PBMCs or a T cell subset sorted from them (not recorded which). This rearrangement joins TRBV27 to TRBJ2-7, with 7 bases that match TRBD1. The CDR3 region is CASSVLGQPYEQYF. The CDR3 DNA is TGTGCCAGCAGTGTCTTGGGACAGCCCTACGAGCAGTACTTC.